Included here is one T cell receptor (beta chain) sequence, with context. The data are from a study of blood T cell repertoires in COVID-19. Using immunoSEQ multiplex PCR, the repertoire was profiled, and TCRdb retains in-frame clones only, with some absent. This sample yields around 320,000 clones, of which more than 90% are seen a single time; around 4.2% belongs to the top ten. V was clipped by 4 bases and J by 0 bases; unmatched bases: 6. This CDR3 has 15 amino acids. CDR1 is SGHRS, CDR2 YFSETQ, per germline. The chain links TRBV5-1 to TRBJ1-1; the match to TRBD1 covers 7 bases. The sequence was obtained from a woman younger than 45 who had been exposed to COVID-19. The material sequenced was PBMCs or T cells enriched from blood (not recorded which). The DNA for the CDR3 is TGCGCCAGCAGCCGGACAGGAGATATGAACACTGAAGCTTTCTTT. Protein product: CASSRTGDMNTEAFF.